This record covers a single T cell receptor (beta chain). Naive CD8 libraries came from about 20,000 to 1,000,000 sorted cells with 10%, 30% or 50% RNA. TCRdb re-called the PCR reads with MiXCR, one entry per CDR3 protein. The sample has 75,000 to 95,000 distinct CDR3 sequences, roughly 25% seen once. These data originate in a study of molecular identifiers for immune sequencing clone quantification. Overall study: Within a replicate experiment, RNA obtained from either about 20,000 or 100,000 naive CD8 cells was divided into five aliquots, and four of those aliquots were then sequenced.

V lost 0 bases, J lost 3 bases, and 9 bases lay in between. The CDR3 length is 14 residues. The germline CDR1 and CDR2 sequences are SQVTM and ANQGSEA. The J gene is TRBJ2-1, the V gene TRBV29-1, with D hard to call. Sequenced material: naive CD8+ T cells from blood, with Jurkat cell RNA spiked in. Subset: FACS-sorted CD8+CD4-CCR7+CD45RA+ naive T cells. This TCR came from a human donor in good health. Some libraries in this study had Jurkat cell RNA spiked in. The CDR3 reads CSVEDIASYNEQFF. The CDR3 nucleotides read TGCAGCGTTGAAGATATCGCCAGCTACAATGAGCAGTTCTTC.